The clone carrying this T cell receptor (beta chain) showed up just a few times. Antigen specificity is unknown. Each CDR3 protein gets one entry after TCRdb re-called the RT-PCR reads with MiXCR. The sample lists roughly 550,000 distinct CDR3 sequences; approximately 20% were seen once. The source of the sample is a study of response to subunit inactivated influenza vaccine. Study-wide results and limits: With each seasonal influenza vaccination, the authors suggested, few new T cells are recruited.

V shed 0 bases, J shed 5 bases, and the junction held 4 bases outside the gene matches. The germline V gene encodes CDR1 SGHNT and CDR2 YYREEE (reference sequence). The CDR3 is 16 residues long. This sample was shared with a second study, whose subject was T cells expressing NK-cell markers. Per that study: A 5'RACE template switching approach incorporating UMIs was used to make TCR beta cDNA. Sequencing covered eight donors, seven HCMV-seropositive and one seronegative. It remained uncertain whether the expanded NKG2C+ T cell clones were specific for HCMV antigens.

The V and J genes are TRBV5-4 and TRBJ1-6; 8 bases fit TRBD1. This clonotype originated in a man between 50 and 59 years old who received an inactivated influenza vaccine. The sample consisted of CD4+ T cells sorted from PBMCs, taken about 11 days after vaccination. CDR3 protein: CASSLGAGGNNSPLHF. CDR3 DNA: TGTGCCAGCAGCTTGGGCGCAGGGGGCAATAATTCACCCCTCCACTTT. The full variable domain, its missing parts supplied by reference TRBV5-4 and TRBJ1-6, is ETGVTQSPTHLIKTRGQQVTLRCSSQSGHNTVSWYQQALGQGPQFIFQYYREEENGRGNFPPRFSGLQFPNYSSELNVNALELDDSALYLCASSLGAGGNNSPLHFGNGTRLTVT.